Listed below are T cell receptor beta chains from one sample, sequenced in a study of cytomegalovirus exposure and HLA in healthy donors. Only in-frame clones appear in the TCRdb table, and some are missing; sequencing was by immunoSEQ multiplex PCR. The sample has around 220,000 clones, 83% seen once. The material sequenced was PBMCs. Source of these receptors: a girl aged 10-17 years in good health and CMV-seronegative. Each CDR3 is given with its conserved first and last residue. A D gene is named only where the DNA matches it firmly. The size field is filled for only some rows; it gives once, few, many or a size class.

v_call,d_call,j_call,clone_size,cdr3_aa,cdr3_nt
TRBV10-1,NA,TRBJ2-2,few,CASSDRADTGELFF,TGCGCCAGCAGTGACAGGGCTGACACCGGGGAGCTGTTTTTT
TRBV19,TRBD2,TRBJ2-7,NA,CASSKMTSPYEQYF,TGTGCCAGTAGTAAGATGACTAGCCCGTACGAGCAGTACTTC
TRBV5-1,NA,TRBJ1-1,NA,CASSLAAGSPTEAFF,TGCGCCAGCAGCTTGGCGGCGGGTTCGCCCACTGAAGCTTTCTTT
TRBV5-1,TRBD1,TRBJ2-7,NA,CASSLEVGWTGNTLKREQYF,TGCGCCAGCAGCTTGGAGGTTGGCTGGACAGGGAACACCTTAAAACGCGAGCAGTACTTC
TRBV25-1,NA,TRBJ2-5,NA,CASSDRAGPIGTQYF,TGTGCCAGCAGTGACAGGGCTGGACCTATTGGGACCCAGTACTTC
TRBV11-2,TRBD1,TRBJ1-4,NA,CASGPTGVGITNEKLFF,TGTGCCAGCGGACCGACAGGGGTGGGGATAACTAATGAAAAACTGTTTTTT
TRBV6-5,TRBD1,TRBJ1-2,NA,CASSPGDRTPEGYTF,TGTGCCAGCAGTCCCGGGGACAGGACCCCGGAGGGCTACACCTTC
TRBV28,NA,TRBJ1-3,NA,CASSLPAGAYLHDSGNTIYF,TGTGCCAGCAGTTTACCGGCAGGGGCTTACCTCCATGACTCTGGAAACACCATATATTTT
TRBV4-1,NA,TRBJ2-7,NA,CASSQAAGWTNSLYEQYF,TGCGCCAGCAGCCAAGCGGCGGGGTGGACTAACAGCCTCTACGAGCAGTACTTC
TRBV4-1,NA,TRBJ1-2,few,CASSQRTEIPYGYTF,TGCGCCAGCAGCCAGCGGACTGAAATCCCTTATGGCTACACCTTC
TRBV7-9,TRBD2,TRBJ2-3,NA,CASSPLPAGDTDTQYF,TGTGCCAGCAGCCCCTTACCAGCGGGAGATACAGATACGCAGTATTTT
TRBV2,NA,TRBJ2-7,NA,CASSGTPYEQYF,TGTGCCAGCAGCGGGACTCCCTACGAGCAGTACTTC
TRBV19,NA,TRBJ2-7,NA,CASSIALSSYEQYF,TGTGCCAGTAGTATCGCCCTAAGCTCCTACGAGCAGTACTTC
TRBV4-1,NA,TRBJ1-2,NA,CASSQEKRTANYGYTF,TGCGCCAGCAGCCAAGAGAAACGGACAGCGAACTATGGCTACACCTTC
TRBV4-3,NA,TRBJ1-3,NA,CASSQGIPSSGNTIYF,TGCGCCAGCAGCCAAGGAATACCGAGCTCTGGAAACACCATATATTTT
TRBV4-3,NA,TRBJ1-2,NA,CASSQGLTGPGGYTF,TGCGCCAGCAGCCAAGGGCTGACGGGTCCGGGGGGCTACACCTTC
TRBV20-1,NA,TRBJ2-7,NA,CSAILGAEQYF,TGCAGTGCTATCCTAGGGGCCGAGCAGTACTTC
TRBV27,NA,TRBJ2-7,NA,CASTTRGNAYEQYF,TGTGCCAGCACCACGAGAGGGAACGCATACGAGCAGTACTTC
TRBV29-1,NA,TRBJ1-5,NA,CSVVTGYSNQPQHF,TGCAGCGTTGTAACGGGGTACAGCAATCAGCCCCAGCATTTT
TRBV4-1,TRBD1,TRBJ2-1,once,CASSHPWTGYNEQFF,TGCGCCAGCAGCCATCCTTGGACAGGCTACAATGAGCAGTTCTTC
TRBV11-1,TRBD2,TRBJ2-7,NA,CASSLPGGFSYEQYF,TGTGCCAGCAGCTTACCCGGGGGGTTCTCCTACGAGCAGTACTTC
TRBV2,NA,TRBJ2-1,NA,CASRRGDYNEQFF,TGTGCCAGCAGACGCGGAGACTACAATGAGCAGTTCTTC
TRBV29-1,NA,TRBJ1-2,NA,CSVVQGGGGYTF,TGCAGCGTTGTACAGGGTGGCGGTGGCTACACCTTC
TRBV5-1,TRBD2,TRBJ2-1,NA,CASSIPTSGGLPRYNEQFF,TGCGCCAGCAGCATCCCGACTAGCGGGGGCCTTCCGCGTTACAATGAGCAGTTCTTC
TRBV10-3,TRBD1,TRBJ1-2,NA,CAISEDGTGGRGYTF,TGTGCCATCAGTGAAGATGGGACAGGGGGCCGGGGCTACACCTTC
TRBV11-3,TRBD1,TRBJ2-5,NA,CASSLGQGARETQYF,TGTGCCAGCAGCTTGGGACAGGGGGCCAGAGAGACCCAGTACTTC
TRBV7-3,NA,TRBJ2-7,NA,CASSLDRGEEQYF,TGTGCCAGCAGCCTCGACAGAGGCGAGGAGCAGTACTTC
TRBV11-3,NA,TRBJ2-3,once,CASSLGRGTDTQYF,TGTGCCAGCAGCTTAGGTCGGGGCACAGATACGCAGTATTTT
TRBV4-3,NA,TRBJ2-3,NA,CASSQAGPGSSKTDTQYF,TGCGCCAGCAGCCAGGCCGGTCCGGGGAGTTCGAAAACAGATACGCAGTATTTT
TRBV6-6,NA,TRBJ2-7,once,CASSSTAVRWEQYF,TGTGCCAGCAGTTCGACTGCAGTACGATGGGAGCAGTACTTC
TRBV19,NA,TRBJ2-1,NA,CASSLDSTYNEQFF,TGTGCCAGTAGTCTGGACAGTACCTACAATGAGCAGTTCTTC
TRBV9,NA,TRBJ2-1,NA,CASSQGGGYNEQFF,TGTGCCAGCAGCCAGGGGGGTGGTTACAATGAGCAGTTCTTC
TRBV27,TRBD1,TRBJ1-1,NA,CASSPGTANTEAFF,TGTGCCAGCAGTCCGGGGACAGCGAACACTGAAGCTTTCTTT
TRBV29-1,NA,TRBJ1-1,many,CSVLSPGTTLEAFF,TGCAGCGTTTTGTCCCCAGGGACAACTTTAGAAGCTTTCTTT
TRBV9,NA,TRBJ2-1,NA,CASSVVVGSYNEQFF,TGTGCCAGCAGCGTAGTCGTGGGGAGCTACAATGAGCAGTTCTTC
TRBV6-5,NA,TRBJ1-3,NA,CASSKSGAVYIYF,TGTGCCAGCAGCAAGAGTGGGGCAGTGTATATATATTTT
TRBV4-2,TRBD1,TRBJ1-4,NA,CASSQVDRDDEKLFF,TGTGCCAGCAGCCAAGTGGACAGGGATGATGAAAAACTGTTTTTT
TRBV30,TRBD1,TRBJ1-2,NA,CAWSVWRGQAPNYGYTF,TGTGCCTGGAGTGTCTGGCGGGGACAGGCCCCTAACTATGGCTACACCTTC
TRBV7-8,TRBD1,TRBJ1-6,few,CASSSQGAGNSPLHF,TGTGCCAGCAGCTCACAGGGGGCTGGGAATTCACCCCTCCACTTT
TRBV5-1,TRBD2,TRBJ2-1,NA,CASRVGTSGSGEQFF,TGCGCCAGCAGGGTCGGGACTAGCGGGAGTGGTGAGCAGTTCTTC
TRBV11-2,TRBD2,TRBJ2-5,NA,CASSLGLAGETQYF,TGTGCCAGCAGCTTAGGGTTAGCGGGGGAGACCCAGTACTTC
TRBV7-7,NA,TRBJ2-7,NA,CASSLALTGPGEQYF,TGTGCTAGCAGCTTAGCGCTAACAGGGCCTGGCGAGCAGTACTTC
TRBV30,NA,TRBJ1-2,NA,CAWTRNGGYTF,TGTGCCTGGACGAGGAACGGGGGCTACACCTTC
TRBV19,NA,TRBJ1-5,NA,CASSTDKPSRQPQHF,TGTGCCAGTAGTACGGACAAGCCATCACGCCAGCCCCAGCATTTT
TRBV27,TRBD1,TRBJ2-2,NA,CATQRGAGTGRTGELFF,TGTGCCACCCAGCGAGGGGCCGGGACAGGAAGGACCGGGGAGCTGTTTTTT
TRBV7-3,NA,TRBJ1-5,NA,CASSLKMKGPEESQHF,TGTGCCAGCAGCTTAAAAATGAAGGGTCCGGAGGAATCCCAGCATTTT
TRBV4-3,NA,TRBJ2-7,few,CASSQDRSYEQYF,TGCGCCAGCAGCCAAGACAGATCCTACGAGCAGTACTTC
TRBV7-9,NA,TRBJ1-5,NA,CASSLNKGGNQPQHF,TGTGCCAGCAGCTTAAATAAGGGGGGCAATCAGCCCCAGCATTTT
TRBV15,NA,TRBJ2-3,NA,CATSRESRVDTQYF,TGTGCCACCAGCAGAGAATCAAGAGTGGATACGCAGTATTTT
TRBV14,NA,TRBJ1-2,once,CASSQRMGREGYTF,TGTGCCAGCAGCCAAAGAATGGGGCGCGAGGGCTACACCTTC
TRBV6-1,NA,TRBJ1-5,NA,CASSATGGGNQPQHF,TGTGCCAGCAGTGCTACCGGGGGAGGCAATCAGCCCCAGCATTTT
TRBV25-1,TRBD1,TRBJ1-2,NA,CASSDRGTGVYYGYTF,TGTGCCAGCAGTGATAGGGGGACAGGAGTTTACTATGGCTACACCTTC
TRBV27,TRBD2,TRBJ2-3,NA,CASKASGGTDTQYF,TGTGCCAGCAAGGCTAGCGGAGGCACAGATACGCAGTATTTT
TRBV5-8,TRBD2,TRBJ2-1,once,CASSLSEVGGSSYNEQFF,TGTGCCAGCAGCTTATCTGAGGTGGGCGGGAGCTCCTACAATGAGCAGTTCTTC
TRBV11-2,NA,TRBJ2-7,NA,CASSLGSGPPYEQYF,TGTGCCAGCAGCTTAGGATCAGGGCCTCCCTACGAGCAGTACTTC